This T cell receptor (beta chain) was profiled in a study of radiation and T cells in renal cell carcinoma. Time point in this sample: baseline pretreatment blood. Treatment reported: 15 Gy SBRT to primary tumor, nephrectomy 4 weeks later. Generated by immunoSEQ multiplex PCR, the TCRdb table keeps only in-frame clones and is missing some. Of 45,000 or so clones listed, 83% were seen once; the top ten hold about a third. The CDR3 consists of 15 residues. The V and J ends lost 1 base and 3 bases respectively, with 11 bases between them. Germline-derived CDR1 and CDR2 are SGHDT and YYEEEE. This sample comprised blood, obtained from a patient whose treatment included radiotherapy and nephrectomy. The J gene is TRBJ2-1, the V gene TRBV5-6; D is undetermined. This TCR was recovered from a woman aged 65 to 85 with renal cell carcinoma. Here the CDR3 reads CASSLRQDYYNEQFF. The CDR3 nucleotides read TGTGCCAGCAGCTTGAGGCAGGATTACTACAATGAGCAGTTCTTC.